This TCR beta chain came from a study of shared clonotypes between healthy human individuals. Study-wide results and limits: Researchers found naive subsets generally carried larger estimated richness than memory subsets. A handful of donors had around 5.5% of their naive CD4 clonotypes in common.

Comments on this clone: The antigen remains unidentified.

Germline CDR1 reads MNHEY; CDR2 reads SMNVEV (reference sequence). The CDR3 has 14 amino acids. The trim removed 5 bases at V and 4 bases at J, leaving 4 bases unmatched. Original handling: ImmunoSEQ only sent back junction sequences with no quality scores, so filtering was done differently. Method: immunoSEQ multiplex PCR; TCRdb's copy keeps in-frame clones and lacks some. That table is the source of V, J and clone size, and D and trimming were worked out from the DNA. Among roughly 700,000 clones, around 74% were seen once, and the ten largest hold approximately 1.6%. All donors were healthy HIV-negative adults lacking recent acute infections or vaccinations.

Sequencing was carried out using memory CD4+ T cells sorted from blood. Subset here: CD45RA-negative fraction. This clonotype originated in a woman aged 25 to 39 in good health. The chain uses TRBV27 and TRBJ2-3; 9 bases are a match to TRBD1. The CDR3 region is CASSRDRVADTQYF. In DNA form, the CDR3 reads TGTGCCAGCAGTCGGGACAGGGTGGCAGATACGCAGTATTTT.